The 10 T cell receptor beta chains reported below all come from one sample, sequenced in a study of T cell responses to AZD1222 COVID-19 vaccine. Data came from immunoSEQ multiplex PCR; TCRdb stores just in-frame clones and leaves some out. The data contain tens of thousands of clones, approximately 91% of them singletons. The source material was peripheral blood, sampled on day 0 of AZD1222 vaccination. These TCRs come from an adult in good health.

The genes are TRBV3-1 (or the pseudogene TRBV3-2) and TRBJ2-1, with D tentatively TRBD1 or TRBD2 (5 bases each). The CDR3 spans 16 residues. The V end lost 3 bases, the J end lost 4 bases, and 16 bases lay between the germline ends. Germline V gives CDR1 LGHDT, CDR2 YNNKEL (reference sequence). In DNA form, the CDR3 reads TGTGCCAGCAGCCACCGCGGAGGAGAGGGGTACAATGAGCAGTTCTTC. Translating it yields CASSHRGGEGYNEQFF.

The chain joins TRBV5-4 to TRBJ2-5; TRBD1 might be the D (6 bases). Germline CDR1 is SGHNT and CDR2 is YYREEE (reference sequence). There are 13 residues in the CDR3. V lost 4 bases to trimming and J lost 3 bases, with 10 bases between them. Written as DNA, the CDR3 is TGTGCCAGCAGCCGCGGACAGAAAGAGACCCAGTACTTC. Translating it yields CASSRGQKETQYF. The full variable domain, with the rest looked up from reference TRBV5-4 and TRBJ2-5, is ETGVTQSPTHLIKTRGQQVTLRCSSQSGHNTVSWYQQALGQGPQFIFQYYREEENGRGNFPPRFSGLQFPNYSSELNVNALELDDSALYLCASSRGQKETQYFGPGTRLLVL.

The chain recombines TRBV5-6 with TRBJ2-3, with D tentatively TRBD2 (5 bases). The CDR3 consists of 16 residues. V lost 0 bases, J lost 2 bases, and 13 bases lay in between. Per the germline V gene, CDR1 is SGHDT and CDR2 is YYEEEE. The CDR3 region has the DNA TGTGCCAGCAGCTTGGGGTTCCGTGACTACACAGATACGCAGTATTTT. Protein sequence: CASSLGFRDYTDTQYF.

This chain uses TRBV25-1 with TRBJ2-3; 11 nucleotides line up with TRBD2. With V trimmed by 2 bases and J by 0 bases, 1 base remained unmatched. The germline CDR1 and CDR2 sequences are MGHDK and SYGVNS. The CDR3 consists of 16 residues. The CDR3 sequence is CASSEPSGRSTDTQYF. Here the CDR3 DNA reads TGTGCCAGCAGTGAACCTAGCGGGAGGAGCACAGATACGCAGTATTTT.

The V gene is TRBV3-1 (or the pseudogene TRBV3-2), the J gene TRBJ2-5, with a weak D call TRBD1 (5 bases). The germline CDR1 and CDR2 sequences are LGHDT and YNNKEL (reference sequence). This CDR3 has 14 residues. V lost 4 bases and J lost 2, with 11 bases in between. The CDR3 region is CASSPWTTQETQYF. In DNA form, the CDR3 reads TGTGCCAGCAGCCCTTGGACAACACAAGAGACCCAGTACTTC.

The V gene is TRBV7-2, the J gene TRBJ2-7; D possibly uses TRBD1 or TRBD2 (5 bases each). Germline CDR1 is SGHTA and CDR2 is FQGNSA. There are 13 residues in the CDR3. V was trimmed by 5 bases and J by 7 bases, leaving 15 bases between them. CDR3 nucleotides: TGTGCCAGCAGCGTATCCTTCGGGGCAGAGCAGTACGTC. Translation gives CASSVSFGAEQYV.

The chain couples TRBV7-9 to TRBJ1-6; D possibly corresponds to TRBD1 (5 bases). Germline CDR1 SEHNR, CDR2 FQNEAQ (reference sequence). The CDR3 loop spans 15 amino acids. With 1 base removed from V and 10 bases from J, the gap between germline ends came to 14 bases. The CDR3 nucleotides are TGTGCCAGCAGCTTAGGTTTGACCGAGGGGTCACCCCTCCACTTT. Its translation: CASSLGLTEGSPLHF. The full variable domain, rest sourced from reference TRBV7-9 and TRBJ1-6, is DTGVSQNPRHKITKRGQNVTFRCDPISEHNRLYWYRQTLGQGPEFLTYFQNEAQLEKSRLLSDRFSAERPKGSFSTLEIQRTEQGDSAMYLCASSLGLTEGSPLHFGNGTRLTVT.

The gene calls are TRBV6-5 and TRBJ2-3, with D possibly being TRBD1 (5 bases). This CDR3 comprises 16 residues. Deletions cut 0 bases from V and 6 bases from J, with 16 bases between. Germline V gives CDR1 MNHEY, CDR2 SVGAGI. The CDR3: CASSYSGAPGSDTQYF. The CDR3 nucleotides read TGTGCCAGCAGTTACTCAGGGGCCCCAGGTTCGGATACGCAGTATTTT.

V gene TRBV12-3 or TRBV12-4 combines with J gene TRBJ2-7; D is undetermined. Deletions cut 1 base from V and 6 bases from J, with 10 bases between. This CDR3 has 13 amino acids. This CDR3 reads CASSLGGAGEQYV. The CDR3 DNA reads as TGTGCCAGCAGTTTAGGTGGAGCTGGCGAGCAGTACGTC.

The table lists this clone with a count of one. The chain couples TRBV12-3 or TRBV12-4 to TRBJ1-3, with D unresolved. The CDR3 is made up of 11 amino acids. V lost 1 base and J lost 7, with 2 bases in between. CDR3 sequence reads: CASSLGNTIYF. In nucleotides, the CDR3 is TGTGCCAGCAGTTTAGGGAACACCATATATTTT.